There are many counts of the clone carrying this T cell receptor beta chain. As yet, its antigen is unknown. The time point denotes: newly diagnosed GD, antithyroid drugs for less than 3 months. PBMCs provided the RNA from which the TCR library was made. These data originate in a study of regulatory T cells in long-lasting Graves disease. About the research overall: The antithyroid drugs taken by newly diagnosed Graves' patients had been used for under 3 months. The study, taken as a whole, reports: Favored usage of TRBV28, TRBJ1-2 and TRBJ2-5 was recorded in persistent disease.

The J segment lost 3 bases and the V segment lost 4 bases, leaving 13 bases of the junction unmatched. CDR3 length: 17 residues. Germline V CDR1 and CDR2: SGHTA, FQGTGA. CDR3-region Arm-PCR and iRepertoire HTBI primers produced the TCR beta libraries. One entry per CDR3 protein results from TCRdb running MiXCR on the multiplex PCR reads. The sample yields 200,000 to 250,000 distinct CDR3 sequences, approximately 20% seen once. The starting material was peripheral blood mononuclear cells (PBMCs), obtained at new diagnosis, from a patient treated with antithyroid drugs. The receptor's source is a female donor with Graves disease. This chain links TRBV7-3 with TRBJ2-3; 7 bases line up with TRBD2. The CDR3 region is CASSSRLARTDTDTQYF. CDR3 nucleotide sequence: TGTGCCAGCAGCTCGCGACTAGCCCGGACCGATACAGATACGCAGTATTTT.